The 5 T cell receptor beta chains in this list originate from one sample, sequenced in a study of T-cell reconstitution after alpha-beta-depleted transplantation in children. Preparation of the TCRbeta library involved a method that used unique molecular identifiers. TCRdb re-analysed the PCR reads in MiXCR, keeping a single row per CDR3 protein. Of about 480,000 distinct CDR3 sequences listed, approximately 13% are singletons. Source: PBMCs from the stem cell graft donor, taken from the stem cell graft. These receptors all come from a human donor who donated a stem cell graft to a child with combined immunodeficiency.

The V call is TRBV28, the J call TRBJ2-2; 10 bases fit TRBD2. The CDR3 contains 16 residues. With V trimmed by 6 bases and J by 1 base, 5 bases remained unmatched. Germline CDR1 reads MDHEN; CDR2 reads SYDVKM. This chain's CDR3 is CASSVGLAENTGELFF. The CDR3 nucleotides read TGTGCCAGCAGCGTCGGACTAGCGGAGAACACCGGGGAGCTGTTTTTT.

This clonotype was observed many times. The chain couples TRBV7-2 to TRBJ2-1, with D perhaps TRBD1 (5 bases). V lost 1 base and J lost 10, with 11 bases in between. The CDR3 consists of 13 residues. Germline V CDR1 and CDR2: SGHTA, FQGNSA. This chain's CDR3 is CASSLVQGREQFF. CDR3 nucleotides: TGTGCCAGCAGCTTAGTTCAGGGAAGGGAGCAGTTCTTC.

This clonotype was picked up many times. The CDR3 region is CASSLRGTGDPSGQYF. In nucleotides, the CDR3 is TGCGCCAGCAGCTTGAGAGGGACGGGGGACCCTAGCGGGCAGTACTTC. The V and J genes are TRBV5-1 and TRBJ2-7; 7 bases map to TRBD2. J lost 9 bases, V lost 1 base, and 16 bases had no gene match. The CDR3 contains 16 residues. Germline V gives CDR1 SGHRS, CDR2 YFSETQ. The full variable domain, with the rest looked up from reference TRBV5-1 and TRBJ2-7, is KAGVTQTPRYLIKTRGQQVTLSCSPISGHRSVSWYQQTPGQGLQFLFEYFSETQRNKGNFPGRFSGRQFSNSRSEMNVSTLELGDSALYLCASSLRGTGDPSGQYFGPGTRLTVT.

The CDR3 bases are TGTGCCAGCAGTGATAGTTGGTGGGCAGGGCGTCAAGGTAGCAAAAACATTCAGTACTTC. This codes for CASSDSWWAGRQGSKNIQYF. J is TRBJ2-4 and V is TRBV12-3 or TRBV12-4; tentatively, D is TRBD1 (5 bases). Trimming took off 5 bases at V and 3 bases at J, with 29 bases between the two ends. The CDR3 spans 20 residues.

This clonotype came up many times. The chain is built from TRBV5-1 and TRBJ2-1, with D possibly TRBD1 on 6 matching bases. The germline V and J ends were trimmed by 0 bases and 5 bases, with 15 bases remaining between them. The germline V gene encodes CDR1 SGHRS and CDR2 YFSETQ. CDR3 size: 16 residues. CDR3 region: CASSLARQDLHNEQFF. The DNA for the CDR3 is TGCGCCAGCAGCTTGGCCCGACAGGACCTACACAATGAGCAGTTCTTC. Combining the CDR3 with reference TRBV5-1 and TRBJ2-1 gives the whole variable domain KAGVTQTPRYLIKTRGQQVTLSCSPISGHRSVSWYQQTPGQGLQFLFEYFSETQRNKGNFPGRFSGRQFSNSRSEMNVSTLELGDSALYLCASSLARQDLHNEQFFGPGTRLTVL.